This T cell receptor beta chain emerged from a study of CD8 T cells in Susac syndrome. About the research overall: Blood was drawn from Susac syndrome patients while they were therapy-naive, on corticosteroids, or on intravenous immunoglobulin alone.

Sequencing of TCR beta was performed on blood CD8+ and CD4+ T cells. Germline V gives CDR1 SGHRS, CDR2 YFSETQ. After removal of 5 bases from V and 4 bases from J, the junction contained 9 bases not matched to a gene. CDR3 length equals 15 residues. RNA, at about 0.45 to 1 ug, was reverse transcribed with random hexamers. TCRdb passed the immunoSEQ multiplex PCR reads through MiXCR, listing each CDR3 protein once. This sample has some 180,000 distinct CDR3 sequences, with about 94% found just once. The source material was CD4+ T cells from PBMCs. The chain joins TRBV5-1 to TRBJ1-1, with 9 bases aligning to TRBD1. The sequence was obtained from a human donor with Susac syndrome. DNA for the CDR3: TGCGCCAGCAGGGCGGGACAGGGATCTGTCACTGAAGCTTTCTTT. This encodes CASRAGQGSVTEAFF.